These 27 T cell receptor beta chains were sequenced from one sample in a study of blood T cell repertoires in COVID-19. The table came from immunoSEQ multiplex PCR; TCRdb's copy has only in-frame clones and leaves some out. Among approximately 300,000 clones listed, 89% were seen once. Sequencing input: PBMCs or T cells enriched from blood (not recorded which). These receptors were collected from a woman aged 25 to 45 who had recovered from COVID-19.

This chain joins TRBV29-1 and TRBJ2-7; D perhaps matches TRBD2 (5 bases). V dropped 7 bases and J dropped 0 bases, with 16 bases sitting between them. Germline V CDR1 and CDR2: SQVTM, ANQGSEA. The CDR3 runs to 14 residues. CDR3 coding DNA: TGCAGCGCCCCGAAGCGGCAAGTCTCCTACGAGCAGTACTTC. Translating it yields CSAPKRQVSYEQYF.

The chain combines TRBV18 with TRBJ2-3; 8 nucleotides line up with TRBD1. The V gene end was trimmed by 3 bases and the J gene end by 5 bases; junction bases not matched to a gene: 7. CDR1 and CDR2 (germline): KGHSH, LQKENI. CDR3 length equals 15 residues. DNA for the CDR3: TGTGCCAGCTCACCCCGTCGACAGGGGCAAGATACGCAGTATTTT. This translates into CASSPRRQGQDTQYF.

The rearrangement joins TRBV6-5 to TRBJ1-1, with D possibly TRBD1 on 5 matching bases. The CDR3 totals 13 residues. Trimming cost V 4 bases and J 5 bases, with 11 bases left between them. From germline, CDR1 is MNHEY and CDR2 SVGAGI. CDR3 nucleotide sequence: TGTGCCAGCAGTTTCGACAGAAAGACTGAAGCTTTCTTT. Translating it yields CASSFDRKTEAFF.

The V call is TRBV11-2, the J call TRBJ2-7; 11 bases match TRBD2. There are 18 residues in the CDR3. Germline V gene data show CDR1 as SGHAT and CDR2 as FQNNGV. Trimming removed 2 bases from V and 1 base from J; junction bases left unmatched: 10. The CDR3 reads CASSLLVASGRFSYEQYF. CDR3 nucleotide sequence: TGTGCCAGCAGCTTATTAGTGGCTAGCGGGAGGTTTTCCTACGAGCAGTACTTC.

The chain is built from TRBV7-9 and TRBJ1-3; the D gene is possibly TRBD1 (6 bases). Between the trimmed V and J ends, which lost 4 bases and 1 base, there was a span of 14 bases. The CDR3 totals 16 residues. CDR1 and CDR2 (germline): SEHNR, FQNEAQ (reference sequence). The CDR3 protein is CASSSTEGESGNTIYF. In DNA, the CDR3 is TGTGCCAGCAGCTCCACCGAGGGGGAATCTGGAAACACCATATATTTT.

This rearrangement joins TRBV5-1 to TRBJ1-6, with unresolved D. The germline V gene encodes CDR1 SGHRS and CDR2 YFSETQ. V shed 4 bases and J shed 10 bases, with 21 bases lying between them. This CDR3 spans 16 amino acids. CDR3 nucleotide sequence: TGCGCCAGCAGCCTCTCGACGGTGTCGGGTGGATCACCCCTCCACTTT. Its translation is CASSLSTVSGGSPLHF.

CDR3 sequence: CASSQEDYYNEQFF. CDR3 sequence (DNA): TGTGCCAGCAGCCAAGAGGACTATTACAATGAGCAGTTCTTC. The rearrangement links TRBV14 to TRBJ2-1; D is perhaps TRBD2 (6 bases). The CDR3 has 14 amino acids. Germline V gene sequence: CDR1 SGHDN, CDR2 FVKESK. V was pared by 0 bases and J by 4 bases, with 7 bases between. Complete variable domain (other parts from reference TRBV14 and TRBJ2-1): EAGVTQFPSHSVIEKGQTVTLRCDPISGHDNLYWYRRVMGKEIKFLLHFVKESKQDESGMPNNRFLAERTGGTYSTLKVQPAELEDSGVYFCASSQEDYYNEQFFGPGTRLTVL.

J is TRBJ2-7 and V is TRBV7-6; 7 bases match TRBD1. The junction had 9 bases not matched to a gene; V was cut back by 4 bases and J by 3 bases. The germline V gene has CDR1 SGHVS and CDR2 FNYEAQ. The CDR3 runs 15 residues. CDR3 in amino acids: CASSSRPTGDYEQYF. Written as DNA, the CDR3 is TGTGCCAGCAGCTCCCGGCCTACAGGGGACTACGAGCAGTACTTC.

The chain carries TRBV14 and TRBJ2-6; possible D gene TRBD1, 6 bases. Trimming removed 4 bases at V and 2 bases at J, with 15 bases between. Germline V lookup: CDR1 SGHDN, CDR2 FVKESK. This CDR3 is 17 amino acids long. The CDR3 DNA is TGTGCCAGCAGCCCACCAACAGGGCGCACTGGGGCCAACGTCCTGACTTTC. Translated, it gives CASSPPTGRTGANVLTF.

Written as DNA, the CDR3 is TGTGCCATCAGCCGGGACAGCTCAAACTATGGCTACACCTTC. Translation: CAISRDSSNYGYTF. The J gene is TRBJ1-2, the V gene TRBV10-3; 7 bases match TRBD1. V gave up 6 bases and J gave up 2 bases; unmatched junction bases: 6. Per germline, CDR1 ENHRY and CDR2 SYGVKD. CDR3 length: 14 residues.

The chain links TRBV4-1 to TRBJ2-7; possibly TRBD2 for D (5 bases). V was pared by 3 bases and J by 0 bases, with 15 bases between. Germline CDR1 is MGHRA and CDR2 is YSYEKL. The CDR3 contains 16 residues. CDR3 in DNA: TGCGCCAGCAGCCAGGTGAGGGCATTGAGCTCCTACGAGCAGTACTTC. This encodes CASSQVRALSSYEQYF.

CDR3 coding DNA: TGTGCCAGCAGCGTAGCTAGGGCAGGGGCGGGAAACACCATATATTTT. The encoded protein is CASSVARAGAGNTIYF. The genes are TRBV9 and TRBJ1-3; D may be TRBD1 (6 bases). The germline V gene has CDR1 SGDLS and CDR2 YYNGEE. V lost 0 bases and J lost 4, with 14 bases in between. The CDR3 has 16 residues.

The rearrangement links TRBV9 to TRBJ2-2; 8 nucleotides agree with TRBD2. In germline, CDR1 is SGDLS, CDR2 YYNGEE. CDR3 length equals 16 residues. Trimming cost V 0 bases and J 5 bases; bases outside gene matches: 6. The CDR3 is CASSVGAGVVTGELFF. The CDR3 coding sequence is TGTGCCAGCAGCGTAGGAGCGGGAGTAGTTACCGGGGAGCTGTTTTTT. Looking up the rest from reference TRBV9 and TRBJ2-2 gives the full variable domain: DSGVTQTPKHLITATGQRVTLRCSPRSGDLSVYWYQQSLDQGLQFLIQYYNGEERAKGNILERFSAQQFPDLHSELNLSSLELGDSALYFCASSVGAGVVTGELFFGEGSRLTVL.

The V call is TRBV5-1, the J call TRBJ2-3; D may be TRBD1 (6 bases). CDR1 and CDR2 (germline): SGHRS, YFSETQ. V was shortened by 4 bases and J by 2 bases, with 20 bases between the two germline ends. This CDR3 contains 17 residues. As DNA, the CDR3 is TGCGCCAGCAGCCACAGGGCCCCAACGACCCTCACAGATACGCAGTATTTT. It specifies CASSHRAPTTLTDTQYF.

The CDR3 sequence: CASSPPLARWRETQYF. For the CDR3, the DNA is TGTGCCAGCAGCCCACCACTAGCGCGGTGGAGGGAGACCCAGTACTTC. The chain combines TRBV28 with TRBJ2-5; 7 nucleotides line up with TRBD2. CDR1 is MDHEN, CDR2 SYDVKM, per germline. The CDR3 is 16 residues long. The ends lost 6 bases at V and 5 bases at J; junction bases unmatched: 15.

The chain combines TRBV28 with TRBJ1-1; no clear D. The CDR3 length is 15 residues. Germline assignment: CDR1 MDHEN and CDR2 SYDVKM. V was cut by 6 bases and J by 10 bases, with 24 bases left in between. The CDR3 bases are TGTGCCAGCAGCCCTCTATCTGGGCTAGGGAGTTTAGCTTTCTTT. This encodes CASSPLSGLGSLAFF.

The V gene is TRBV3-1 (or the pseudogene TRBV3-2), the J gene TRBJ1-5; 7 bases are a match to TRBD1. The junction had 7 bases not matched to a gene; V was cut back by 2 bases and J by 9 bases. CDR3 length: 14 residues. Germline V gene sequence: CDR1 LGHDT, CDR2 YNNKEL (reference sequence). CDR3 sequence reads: CASSQMTGYTPQHF. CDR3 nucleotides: TGTGCCAGCAGCCAAATGACAGGGTATACGCCCCAGCATTTT.

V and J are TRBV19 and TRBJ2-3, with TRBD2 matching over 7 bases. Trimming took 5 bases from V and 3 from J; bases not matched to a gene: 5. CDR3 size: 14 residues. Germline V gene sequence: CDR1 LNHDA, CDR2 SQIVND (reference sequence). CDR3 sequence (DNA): TGTGCCAGTAGTGACGGGAGGTTGACAGATACGCAGTATTTT. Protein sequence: CASSDGRLTDTQYF.

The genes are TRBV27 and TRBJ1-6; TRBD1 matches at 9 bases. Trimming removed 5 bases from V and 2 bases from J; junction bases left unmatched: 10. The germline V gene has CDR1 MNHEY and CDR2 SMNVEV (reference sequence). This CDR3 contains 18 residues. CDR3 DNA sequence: TGTGCCAGCAGTAGACGGACAGGGGTTTTGACCTATAATTCACCCCTCCACTTT. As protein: CASSRRTGVLTYNSPLHF.

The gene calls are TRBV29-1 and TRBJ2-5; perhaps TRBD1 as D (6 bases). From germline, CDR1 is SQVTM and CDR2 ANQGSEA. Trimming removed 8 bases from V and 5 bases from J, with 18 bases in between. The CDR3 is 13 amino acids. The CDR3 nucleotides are TGCAGCCAAATCCAGGGGATAGGGGAGACCCAGTACTTC. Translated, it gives CSQIQGIGETQYF.

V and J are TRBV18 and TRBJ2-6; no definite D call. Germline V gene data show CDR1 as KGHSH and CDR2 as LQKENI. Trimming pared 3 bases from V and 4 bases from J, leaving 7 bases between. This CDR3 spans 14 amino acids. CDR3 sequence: CASSPPLGANVLTF. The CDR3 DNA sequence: TGTGCCAGCTCACCCCCCCTCGGGGCCAACGTCCTGACTTTC.

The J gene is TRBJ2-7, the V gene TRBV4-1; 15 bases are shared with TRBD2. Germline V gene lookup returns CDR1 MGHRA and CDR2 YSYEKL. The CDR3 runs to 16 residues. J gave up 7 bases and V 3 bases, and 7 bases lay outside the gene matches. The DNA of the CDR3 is TGCGCCAGCAGCCAGACCGGGACTAGCGGGAGGAGTGAGCAGTACTTC. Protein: CASSQTGTSGRSEQYF.

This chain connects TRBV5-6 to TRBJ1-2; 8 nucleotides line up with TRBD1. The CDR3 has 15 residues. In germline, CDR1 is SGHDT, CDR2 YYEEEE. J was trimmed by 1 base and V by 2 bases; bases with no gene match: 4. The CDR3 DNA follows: TGTGCCAGCAGCTTCAGGGGGCCGGATAACTATGGCTACACCTTC. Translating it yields CASSFRGPDNYGYTF.

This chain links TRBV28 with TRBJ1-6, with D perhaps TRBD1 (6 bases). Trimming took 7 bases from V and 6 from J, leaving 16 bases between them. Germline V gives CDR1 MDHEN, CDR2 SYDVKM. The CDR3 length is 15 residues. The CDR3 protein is CASTPSGGFNSPLHF. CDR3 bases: TGTGCCAGCACTCCCTCTGGGGGCTTTAATTCACCCCTCCACTTT.

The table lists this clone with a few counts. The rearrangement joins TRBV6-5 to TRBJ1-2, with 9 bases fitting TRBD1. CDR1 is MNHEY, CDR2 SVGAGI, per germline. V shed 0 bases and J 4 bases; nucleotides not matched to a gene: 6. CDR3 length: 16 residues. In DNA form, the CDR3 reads TGTGCCAGCAGTTACTCAACGACAGGGGGTTCCTATGGCTACACCTTC. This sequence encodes CASSYSTTGGSYGYTF.

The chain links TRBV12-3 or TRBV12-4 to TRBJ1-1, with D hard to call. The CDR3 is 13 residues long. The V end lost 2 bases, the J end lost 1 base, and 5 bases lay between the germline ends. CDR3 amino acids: CASSLFRNTEAFF. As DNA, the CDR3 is TGTGCCAGCAGTTTATTTAGGAACACTGAAGCTTTCTTT.

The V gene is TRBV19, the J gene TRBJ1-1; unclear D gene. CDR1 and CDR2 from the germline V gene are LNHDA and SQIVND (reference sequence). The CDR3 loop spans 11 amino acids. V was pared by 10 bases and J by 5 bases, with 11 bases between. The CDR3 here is CATNEGTEAFF. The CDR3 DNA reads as TGTGCCACCAACGAGGGAACTGAAGCTTTCTTT.